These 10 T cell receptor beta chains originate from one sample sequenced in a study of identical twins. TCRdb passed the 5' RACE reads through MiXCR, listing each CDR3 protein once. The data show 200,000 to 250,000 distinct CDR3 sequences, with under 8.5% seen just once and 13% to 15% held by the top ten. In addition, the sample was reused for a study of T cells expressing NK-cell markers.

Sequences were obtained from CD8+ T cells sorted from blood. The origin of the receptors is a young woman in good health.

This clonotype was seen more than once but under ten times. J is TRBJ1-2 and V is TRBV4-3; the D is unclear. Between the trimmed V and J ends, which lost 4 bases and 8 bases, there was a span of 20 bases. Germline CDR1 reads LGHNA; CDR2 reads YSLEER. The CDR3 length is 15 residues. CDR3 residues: CASSPSASTSGGYTF. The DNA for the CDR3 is TGCGCCAGCAGCCCAAGCGCCTCGACAAGTGGGGGCTACACCTTC.

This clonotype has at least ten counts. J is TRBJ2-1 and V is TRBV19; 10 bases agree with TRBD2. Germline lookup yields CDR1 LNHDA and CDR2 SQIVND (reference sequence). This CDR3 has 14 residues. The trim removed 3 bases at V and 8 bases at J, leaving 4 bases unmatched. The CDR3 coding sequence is TGTGCCAGTAGTATCATCCTAGCGGGAGATGAGCAGTTCTTC. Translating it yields CASSIILAGDEQFF.

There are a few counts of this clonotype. The CDR3 DNA is TGTGCCAGCAGCGAACCCCCTTTTGGTGAAGTGGGCCGGAACTCCTACGAGCAGTACTTC. This sequence encodes CASSEPPFGEVGRNSYEQYF. The rearrangement uses TRBV7-9 and TRBJ2-7; D ambiguous. Trimming pared 5 bases from V and 0 bases from J, leaving 29 bases between. The CDR3 runs to 20 residues. From germline, CDR1 is SEHNR and CDR2 FQNEAQ (reference sequence).

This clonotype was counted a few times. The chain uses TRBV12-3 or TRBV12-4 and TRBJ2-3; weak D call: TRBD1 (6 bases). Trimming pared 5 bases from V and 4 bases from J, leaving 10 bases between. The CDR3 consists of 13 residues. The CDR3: CASSQGLADTQYF. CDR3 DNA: TGTGCCAGCAGTCAGGGGCTCGCAGATACGCAGTATTTT.

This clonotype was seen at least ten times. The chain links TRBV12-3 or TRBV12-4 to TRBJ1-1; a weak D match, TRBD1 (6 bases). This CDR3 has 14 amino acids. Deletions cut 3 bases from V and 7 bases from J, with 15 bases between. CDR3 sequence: CASSFGGAEGEAFF. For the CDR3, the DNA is TGTGCCAGCAGTTTCGGGGGGGCTGAGGGTGAAGCTTTCTTT.

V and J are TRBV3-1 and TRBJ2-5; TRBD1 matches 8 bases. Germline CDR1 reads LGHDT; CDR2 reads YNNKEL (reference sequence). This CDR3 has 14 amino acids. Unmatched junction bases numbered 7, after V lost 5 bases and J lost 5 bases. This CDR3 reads CASSTGQGRETQYF. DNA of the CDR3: TGTGCCAGCAGCACTGGACAGGGTCGGGAGACCCAGTACTTC.

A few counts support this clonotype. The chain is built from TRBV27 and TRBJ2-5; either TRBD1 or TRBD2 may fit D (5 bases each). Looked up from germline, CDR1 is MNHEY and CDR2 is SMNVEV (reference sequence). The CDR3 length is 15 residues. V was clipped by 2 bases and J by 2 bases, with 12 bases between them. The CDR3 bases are TGTGCCAGCAGTTTAGAGTTGGGACGACAAGAGACCCAGTACTTC. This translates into CASSLELGRQETQYF.

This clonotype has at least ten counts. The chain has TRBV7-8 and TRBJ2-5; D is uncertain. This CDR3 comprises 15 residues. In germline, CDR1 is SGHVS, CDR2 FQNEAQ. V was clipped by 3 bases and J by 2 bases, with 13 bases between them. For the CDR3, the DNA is TGTGCCAGCAGCTTGGGTTCGGGCGCGCAAGAGACCCAGTACTTC. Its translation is CASSLGSGAQETQYF.

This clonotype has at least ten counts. The CDR3, as DNA: TGTGCCAGCAGTGAAGCCTTTGAACCAGATACGCAGTATTTT. Amino acids: CASSEAFEPDTQYF. V usage is TRBV6-1 and J usage is TRBJ2-3, with D hard to call. Germline V gives CDR1 MNHNS, CDR2 SASEGT. This CDR3 is built from 14 residues. Trimming removed 0 bases at V and 4 bases at J, with 8 bases between.

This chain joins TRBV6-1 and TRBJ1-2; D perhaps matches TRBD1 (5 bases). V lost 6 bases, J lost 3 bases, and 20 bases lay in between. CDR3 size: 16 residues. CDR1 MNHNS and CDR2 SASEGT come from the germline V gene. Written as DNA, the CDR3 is TGTGCCAGCAGAACCCAGACGTTCCAGGGTGACTATGGCTACACCTTC. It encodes CASRTQTFQGDYGYTF.